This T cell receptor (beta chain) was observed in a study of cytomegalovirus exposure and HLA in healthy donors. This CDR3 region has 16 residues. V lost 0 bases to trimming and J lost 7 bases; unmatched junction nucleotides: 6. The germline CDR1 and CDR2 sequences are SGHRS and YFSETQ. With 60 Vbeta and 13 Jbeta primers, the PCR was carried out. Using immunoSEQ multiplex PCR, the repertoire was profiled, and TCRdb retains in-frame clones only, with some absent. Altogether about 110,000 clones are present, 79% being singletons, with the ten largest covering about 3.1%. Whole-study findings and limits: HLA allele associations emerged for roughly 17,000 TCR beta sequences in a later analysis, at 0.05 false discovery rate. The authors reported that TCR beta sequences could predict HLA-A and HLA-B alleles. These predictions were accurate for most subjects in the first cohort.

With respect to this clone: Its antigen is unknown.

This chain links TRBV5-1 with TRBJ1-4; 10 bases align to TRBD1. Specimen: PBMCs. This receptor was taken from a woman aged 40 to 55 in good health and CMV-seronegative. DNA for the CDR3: TGCGCCAGCAGCTTGGATACCGGGACAGGGGTTGAAAAACTGTTTTTT. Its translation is CASSLDTGTGVEKLFF.